The clone carrying this TCR beta chain turned up a few times. Clones were sequenced by immunoSEQ multiplex PCR, and TCRdb holds only the in-frame ones, with some missing. The sample lists some 110,000 clones; 85% to 90% were seen once. These data originate in a study of blood T cell repertoires in COVID-19. Study-level information: Sites across the United States, Italy and Spain contributed samples from acute and convalescent COVID-19.

This clonotype was obtained from a man aged 50 to 59 with acute or convalescent COVID-19. Specimen: peripheral blood.

In DNA, the CDR3 is TGTGCCATCAGTGGGGGGGGGTACCCAACCTACGAGCAGTACTTC. It is translated as CAISGGGYPTYEQYF. J is TRBJ2-7 and V is TRBV10-3; 7 positions match TRBD2. Germline CDR1 is ENHRY and CDR2 is SYGVKD. The CDR3 runs to 15 residues. The trim removed 4 bases at V and 2 bases at J, leaving 8 bases unmatched.